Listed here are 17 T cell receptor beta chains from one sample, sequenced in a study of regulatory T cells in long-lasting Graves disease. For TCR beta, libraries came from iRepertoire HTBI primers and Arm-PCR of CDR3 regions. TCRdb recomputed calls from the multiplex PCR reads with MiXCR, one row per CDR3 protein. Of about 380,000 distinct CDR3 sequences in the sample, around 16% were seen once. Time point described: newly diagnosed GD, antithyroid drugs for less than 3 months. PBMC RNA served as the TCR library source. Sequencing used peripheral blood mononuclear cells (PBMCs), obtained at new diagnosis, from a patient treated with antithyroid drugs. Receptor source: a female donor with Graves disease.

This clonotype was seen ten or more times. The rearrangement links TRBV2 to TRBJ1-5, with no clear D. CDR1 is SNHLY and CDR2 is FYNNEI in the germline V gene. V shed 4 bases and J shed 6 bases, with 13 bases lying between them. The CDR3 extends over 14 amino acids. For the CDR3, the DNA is TGTGCCAGCAGTGTCATTTCGTCGGGTCAGCCCCAGCATTTT. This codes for CASSVISSGQPQHF.

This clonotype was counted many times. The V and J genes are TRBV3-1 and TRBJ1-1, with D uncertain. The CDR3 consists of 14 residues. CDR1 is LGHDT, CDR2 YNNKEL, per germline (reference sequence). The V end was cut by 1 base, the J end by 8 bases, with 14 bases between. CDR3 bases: TGTGCCAGCAGCCAAGGATTCGCAGGTCCCGAAGCTTTCTTT. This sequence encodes CASSQGFAGPEAFF.

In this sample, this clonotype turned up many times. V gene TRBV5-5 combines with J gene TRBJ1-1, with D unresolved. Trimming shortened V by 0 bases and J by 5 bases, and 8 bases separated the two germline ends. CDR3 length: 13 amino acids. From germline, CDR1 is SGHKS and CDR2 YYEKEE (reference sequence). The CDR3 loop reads CASSLAVGTEAFF. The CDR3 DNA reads TGTGCCAGCAGCTTGGCCGTCGGAACTGAAGCTTTCTTT.

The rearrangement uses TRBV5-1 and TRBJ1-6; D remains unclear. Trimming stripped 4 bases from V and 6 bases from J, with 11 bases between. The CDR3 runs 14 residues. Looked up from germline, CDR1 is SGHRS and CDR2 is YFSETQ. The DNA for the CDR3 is TGCGCCAGCAGCCTACAGACATCTAATTCACCCCTCCACTTT. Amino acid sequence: CASSLQTSNSPLHF.

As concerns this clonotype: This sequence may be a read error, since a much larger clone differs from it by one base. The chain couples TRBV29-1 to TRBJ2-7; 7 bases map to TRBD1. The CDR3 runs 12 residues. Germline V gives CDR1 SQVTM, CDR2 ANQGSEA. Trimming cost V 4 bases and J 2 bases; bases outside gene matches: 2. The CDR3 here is CSVGQGTYEQYF. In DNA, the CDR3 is TGCAGCGTTGGACAGGGCACCTACGAGCAGTACTTC.

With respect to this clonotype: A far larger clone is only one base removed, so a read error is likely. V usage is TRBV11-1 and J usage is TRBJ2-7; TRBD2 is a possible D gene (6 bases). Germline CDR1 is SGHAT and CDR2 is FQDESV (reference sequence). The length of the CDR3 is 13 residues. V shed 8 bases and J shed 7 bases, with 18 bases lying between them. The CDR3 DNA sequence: TGTGCCAGCGGACTACCGTCTTTGCATGAGCAGTACTTC. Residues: CASGLPSLHEQYF.

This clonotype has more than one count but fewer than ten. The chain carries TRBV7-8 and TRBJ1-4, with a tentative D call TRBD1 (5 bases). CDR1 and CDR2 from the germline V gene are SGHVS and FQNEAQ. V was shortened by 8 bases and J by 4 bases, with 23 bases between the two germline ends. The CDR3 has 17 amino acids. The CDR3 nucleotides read TGTGCCAGCCCTAGCCCTACTGGAGGGGACCTTAATGAAAAACTGTTTTTT. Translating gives CASPSPTGGDLNEKLFF.

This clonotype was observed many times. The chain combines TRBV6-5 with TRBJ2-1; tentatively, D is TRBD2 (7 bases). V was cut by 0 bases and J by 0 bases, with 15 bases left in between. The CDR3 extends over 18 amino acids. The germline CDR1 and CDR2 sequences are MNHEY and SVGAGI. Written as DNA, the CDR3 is TGTGCCAGCAGTTACTCGAGGGGCGGGGGCCTCTCCTACAATGAGCAGTTCTTC. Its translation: CASSYSRGGGLSYNEQFF.

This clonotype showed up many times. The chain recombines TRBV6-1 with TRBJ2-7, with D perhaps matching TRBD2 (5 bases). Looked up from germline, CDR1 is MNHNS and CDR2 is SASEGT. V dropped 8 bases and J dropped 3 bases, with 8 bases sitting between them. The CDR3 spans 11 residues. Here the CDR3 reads CASGSLYEQYF. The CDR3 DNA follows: TGTGCCAGCGGGAGTCTCTACGAGCAGTACTTC.

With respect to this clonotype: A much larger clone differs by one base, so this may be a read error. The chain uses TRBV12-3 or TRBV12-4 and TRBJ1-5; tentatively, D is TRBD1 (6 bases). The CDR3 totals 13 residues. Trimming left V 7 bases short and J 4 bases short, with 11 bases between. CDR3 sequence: CASTGQKNQPQHF. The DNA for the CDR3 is TGTGCCAGCACTGGACAGAAGAATCAGCCCCAGCATTTT.

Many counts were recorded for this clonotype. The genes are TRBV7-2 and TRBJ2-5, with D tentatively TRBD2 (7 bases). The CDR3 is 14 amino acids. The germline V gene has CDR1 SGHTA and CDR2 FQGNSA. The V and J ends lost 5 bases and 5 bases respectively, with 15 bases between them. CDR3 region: CASSPSGGVETQYF. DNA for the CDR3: TGTGCCAGCAGCCCTTCGGGGGGCGTGGAGACCCAGTACTTC.

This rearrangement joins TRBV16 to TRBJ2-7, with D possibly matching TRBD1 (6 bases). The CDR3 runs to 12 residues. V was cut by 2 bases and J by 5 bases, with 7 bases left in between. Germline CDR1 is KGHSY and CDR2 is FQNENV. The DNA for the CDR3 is TGTGCCAGCAGCCAAAACAGGGACGAGCAGTACTTC. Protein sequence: CASSQNRDEQYF.

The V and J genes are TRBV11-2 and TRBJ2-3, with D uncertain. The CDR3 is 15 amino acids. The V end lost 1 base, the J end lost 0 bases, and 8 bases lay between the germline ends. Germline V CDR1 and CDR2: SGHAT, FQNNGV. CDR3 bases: TGTGCCAGCAGCTTAGTCGGCACGAGCACAGATACGCAGTATTTT. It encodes CASSLVGTSTDTQYF.

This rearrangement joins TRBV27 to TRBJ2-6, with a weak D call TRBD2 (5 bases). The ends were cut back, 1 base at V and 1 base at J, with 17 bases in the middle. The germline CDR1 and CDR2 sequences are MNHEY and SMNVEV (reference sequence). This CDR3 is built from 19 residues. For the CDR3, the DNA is TGTGCCAGCAGTTTATATTACGCAATAGGAGGTTCTGGGGCCAACGTCCTGACTTTC. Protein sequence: CASSLYYAIGGSGANVLTF.

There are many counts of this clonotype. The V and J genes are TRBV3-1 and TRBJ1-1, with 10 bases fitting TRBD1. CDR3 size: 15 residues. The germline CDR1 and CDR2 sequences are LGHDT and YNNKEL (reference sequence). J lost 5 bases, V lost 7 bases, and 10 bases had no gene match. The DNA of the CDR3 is TGTGCCAGCATTCAATGGACAGGGGGTAGGACTGAAGCTTTCTTT. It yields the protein CASIQWTGGRTEAFF.

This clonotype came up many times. CDR3 DNA sequence: TGTGCCAGCAGCCCGACAGACCTAACCTATAATTCACCCCTCCACTTT. Residues: CASSPTDLTYNSPLHF. V is TRBV11-2 and J is TRBJ1-6; maybe TRBD1 (5 bases). This CDR3 is 16 amino acids long. V was shortened by 5 bases and J by 2 bases, with 13 bases between the two germline ends. Germline CDR1 is SGHAT and CDR2 is FQNNGV.

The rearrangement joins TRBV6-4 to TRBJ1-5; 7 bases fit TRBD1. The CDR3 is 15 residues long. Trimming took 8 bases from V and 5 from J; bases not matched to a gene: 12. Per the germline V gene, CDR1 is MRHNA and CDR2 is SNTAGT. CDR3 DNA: TGTGCCAGCCGAATTACAGGGGATCGGGATCAGCCCCAGCATTTT. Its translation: CASRITGDRDQPQHF.